A single sample gave rise to the 4 T cell receptor beta chains below, sequenced in a study of T cells in Graves' hyperthyroidism and ophthalmopathy. RNA transcripts yielded amplified TCR beta CDR3 regions. Carried out on the TCR CDR3, a first-round RT-PCR used the HTBI primer set. TCRdb reprocessed the multiplex PCR reads via MiXCR and lists one record per CDR3 protein. The sample comprises about 640,000 distinct CDR3 sequences, less than 25% of which are singletons, and under 35% rests with the top ten. The sequencing input was blood. These receptors came from a man younger than 40 with Graves' ophthalmopathy.

This clonotype was recorded at least ten times. The V call is TRBV7-2, the J call TRBJ1-2; D may be TRBD1 (5 bases). Trimming cost V 2 bases and J 3 bases, with 13 bases left between them. The CDR3 covers 15 residues. The germline gives CDR1 SGHTA, CDR2 FQGNSA. The CDR3 DNA follows: TGTGCCAGCAGCTTAACGCAGGGAAGACACTATGGCTACACCTTC. Encoded protein: CASSLTQGRHYGYTF.

This clonotype was counted only a few times. This sequence joins TRBV7-9 and TRBJ2-7; D remains ambiguous. Trimming removed 5 bases at V and 6 bases at J, with 11 bases between. The CDR3 has 12 amino acids. Per germline, CDR1 SEHNR and CDR2 FQNEAQ (reference sequence). CDR3 region: CASSPLGAEQYF. CDR3 nucleotide sequence: TGTGCCAGCAGCCCTCTGGGCGCCGAGCAGTACTTC.

V and J are TRBV6-1 and TRBJ2-1; no clear D. The length of the CDR3 is 13 residues. The V end lost 6 bases, the J end lost 7 bases, and 13 bases lay between the germline ends. Germline assignment: CDR1 MNHNS and CDR2 SASEGT. CDR3: CASRRHGYNEQFF. For the CDR3, the DNA is TGTGCCAGCAGAAGACACGGTTATAATGAGCAGTTCTTC.

To note about this clonotype: This sequence may be a read error, since a much larger clone differs from it by one base. The chain joins TRBV2 to TRBJ2-1; 12 bases agree with TRBD2. The CDR3 consists of 15 residues. V shed 5 bases and J 13 bases; nucleotides not matched to a gene: 12. CDR1 and CDR2 (germline): SNHLY, FYNNEI. CDR3 loop: CASSSTSGRGETQFF. The CDR3 nucleotides are TGTGCCAGCAGTTCGACTAGCGGGAGAGGCGAGACCCAGTTCTTC.